The 8 T cell receptor beta chains listed next were all sequenced from one sample in a study of beta chain features in type 1 diabetes. Expressed TCRB transcripts were sequenced because the isolated RNA had all been reverse transcribed beforehand. Libraries were prepared by immunoSEQ multiplex PCR; TCRdb keeps only in-frame clonotypes and omits some of them. The table records roughly 240,000 clones, 11% to 15% of them present only once. The sample consisted of naive CD4+ T cells from blood. The source is a woman in her forties in good health.

In its sample, this clone was seen a few times. This chain connects TRBV6-5 to TRBJ2-3; no clear D gene. V lost 8 bases to trimming and J lost 6 bases, with 9 bases between them. The CDR3 runs 11 residues. Germline CDR1 MNHEY, CDR2 SVGAGI. This CDR3 is CASGPHDTQYF. CDR3 DNA sequence: TGTGCCAGCGGCCCGCACGATACGCAGTATTTT.

In its sample, this clone was seen a few times. The chain is built from TRBV4-1 and TRBJ2-6; 7 bases are shared with TRBD1. CDR1 and CDR2 (germline): MGHRA, YSYEKL. The CDR3 spans 17 residues. V was pared by 1 base and J by 3 bases, with 6 bases of the junction left unmatched. Here the CDR3 reads CASSQVEGAGGANVLTF. CDR3 DNA: TGCGCCAGCAGCCAAGTAGAGGGGGCTGGTGGGGCCAACGTCCTGACTTTC.

This clone was counted a few times. This chain joins TRBV27 and TRBJ1-6; 9 bases map to TRBD1. The V and J ends lost 4 bases and 9 bases, in that order; junction bases with no gene match: 13. The CDR3 is made up of 17 amino acids. Germline values: CDR1 MNHEY, CDR2 SMNVEV (reference sequence). The CDR3 nucleotides are TGTGCCAGCAGTTCCATCCGCGGGACAGGGTTGTCTTCACCCCTCCACTTT. As protein: CASSSIRGTGLSSPLHF.

This sequence joins TRBV18 and TRBJ2-6; 9 nucleotides align to TRBD1. J lost 3 bases, V lost 8 bases, and 5 bases had no gene match. The CDR3 covers 15 residues. In germline, CDR1 is KGHSH, CDR2 LQKENI. As DNA, the CDR3 is TGTGCCAGCCAACGGACAGGGGTTGGGGCCAACGTCCTGACTTTC. As protein: CASQRTGVGANVLTF.

The chain carries TRBV2 and TRBJ2-2; 10 bases are shared with TRBD2. The V and J ends lost 7 bases and 6 bases, in that order; junction bases with no gene match: 8. Germline V CDR1 and CDR2: SNHLY, FYNNEI. This CDR3 has 15 amino acids. Here the CDR3 reads CASTWPSGGSGELFF. CDR3 nucleotide sequence: TGTGCCAGCACCTGGCCTAGCGGGGGTTCCGGGGAGCTGTTTTTT.

The DNA for the CDR3 is TGTGCCAGTAGTCAGAGGACAACGGAACCGTTCTTC. It yields the protein CASSQRTTEPFF. The chain has TRBV19 and TRBJ2-1, with D perhaps matching TRBD1 (5 bases). The CDR3 is 12 residues long. Trimming took off 5 bases at V and 15 bases at J, with 17 bases between the two ends. Germline V gives CDR1 LNHDA, CDR2 SQIVND (reference sequence).

The V and J genes are TRBV11-2 and TRBJ2-3; TRBD2 matches at 8 bases. The V gene end was trimmed by 4 bases and the J gene end by 0 bases; junction bases not matched to a gene: 15. The CDR3 extends over 19 amino acids. Germline-derived CDR1 and CDR2 are SGHAT and FQNNGV. CDR3 coding DNA: TGTGCCAGCAGCTACCGCTCTAGCGGGCCCTCTTCTAGCACAGATACGCAGTATTTT. Its translation: CASSYRSSGPSSSTDTQYF.

The chain has TRBV10-3 and TRBJ2-1; 7 bases agree with TRBD2. Germline CDR1 is ENHRY and CDR2 is SYGVKD. This CDR3 has 13 residues. V trimming: 8 bases; J trimming: 0 bases; junction bases outside the gene matches: 1. The CDR3 nucleotides read TGTGCCATCCGGGGGGTCTCCTACAATGAGCAGTTCTTC. Its translation is CAIRGVSYNEQFF.